The following is a T cell receptor beta chain sequence with its context. The data are from a study of blood T cell repertoires in COVID-19. Enrolled during active infection, Seattle patients were then followed longitudinally. Authors' methods: By means of reference gene primer amplification, nucleated cell counts were estimated. The method was immunoSEQ multiplex PCR; TCRdb's version includes in-frame clones alone and lacks a portion of them. V and J calls and clone size come straight from that table; D and trimming were deduced from the DNA. In the table there are over 75,000 clones, over 85% of which are singletons. This CDR3 spans 12 amino acids. Trimming cost V 7 bases and J 3 bases; bases outside gene matches: 4. Germline lookup yields CDR1 SQVTM and CDR2 ANQGSEA.

The source is a human donor with COVID-19, enrolled during active disease. The donor label of this sample is uncertain. Sequencing was carried out using peripheral blood. The genes are TRBV29-1 and TRBJ2-3; TRBD1 matches 7 bases. The CDR3 sequence is CSDRQGTDTQYF. The CDR3, as DNA: TGCAGCGATCGACAGGGAACAGATACGCAGTATTTT.